This TCR beta chain derives from a study of T cells expressing NK-cell markers. Comment on this clonotype: The antigen is unknown.

The CDR3 consists of 15 residues. The germline V gene encodes CDR1 SGHRS and CDR2 YFSETQ. A 5'RACE template switching approach incorporating UMIs was used to make TCR beta cDNA. From its re-call of the 5' RACE reads, TCRdb lists each CDR3 protein once, without DNA. This table holds more than 400,000 distinct CDR3 sequences. Overall study results and limits: These same clonotypes (in several donors) also led the CD3+CD56-NKG2C+ fraction.

The clonotype comes from a woman aged 18 to 75 in good health. Sequenced sample: blood T cells: a sorted CD56 or NKG2C T cell subset, CD4+ or CD8+ T cells, or bulk PBMC T cells (not recorded which). The chain recombines TRBV5-1 with TRBJ1-1; TCRdb reports TRBD1, a call that lacks DNA to check it against. CDR3 region: CASSLGQPMNTEAFF. Drawing the rest from reference TRBV5-1 and TRBJ1-1, the complete variable domain is KAGVTQTPRYLIKTRGQQVTLSCSPISGHRSVSWYQQTPGQGLQFLFEYFSETQRNKGNFPGRFSGRQFSNSRSEMNVSTLELGDSALYLCASSLGQPMNTEAFFGQGTRLTVV.